The clone carrying this T cell receptor (beta chain) was detected a few times. Described time point: newly diagnosed GD, antithyroid drugs for less than 3 months. From RNA extracted from PBMCs, the TCR library was made. Relying on iRepertoire HTBI primers and Arm-PCR of CDR3 regions, the team built TCR beta libraries. TCRdb re-called the multiplex PCR reads with MiXCR, one entry per CDR3 protein. The sample has 400,000 to 550,000 distinct CDR3 sequences; around 15% are singletons. This record comes from a study of regulatory T cells in long-lasting Graves disease. The germline V and J ends were trimmed by 1 base and 10 bases, with 11 bases remaining between them. The CDR3 totals 14 residues. Per germline, CDR1 SGHTA and CDR2 FQGNSA. These data were likewise used in another study, on T cells in Graves' hyperthyroidism and ophthalmopathy.

The sequencing here drew on peripheral blood mononuclear cells (PBMCs), taken at new diagnosis, from a patient treated with antithyroid drugs. The chain couples TRBV7-2 to TRBJ1-6; a possible D gene is TRBD1 (5 bases). This TCR was recovered from a woman aged 18-29 years with Graves disease. CDR3 DNA: TGTGCCAGCAGCTTAGGGGGGACTGGGTCACCCCTCCACTTT. As protein: CASSLGGTGSPLHF.